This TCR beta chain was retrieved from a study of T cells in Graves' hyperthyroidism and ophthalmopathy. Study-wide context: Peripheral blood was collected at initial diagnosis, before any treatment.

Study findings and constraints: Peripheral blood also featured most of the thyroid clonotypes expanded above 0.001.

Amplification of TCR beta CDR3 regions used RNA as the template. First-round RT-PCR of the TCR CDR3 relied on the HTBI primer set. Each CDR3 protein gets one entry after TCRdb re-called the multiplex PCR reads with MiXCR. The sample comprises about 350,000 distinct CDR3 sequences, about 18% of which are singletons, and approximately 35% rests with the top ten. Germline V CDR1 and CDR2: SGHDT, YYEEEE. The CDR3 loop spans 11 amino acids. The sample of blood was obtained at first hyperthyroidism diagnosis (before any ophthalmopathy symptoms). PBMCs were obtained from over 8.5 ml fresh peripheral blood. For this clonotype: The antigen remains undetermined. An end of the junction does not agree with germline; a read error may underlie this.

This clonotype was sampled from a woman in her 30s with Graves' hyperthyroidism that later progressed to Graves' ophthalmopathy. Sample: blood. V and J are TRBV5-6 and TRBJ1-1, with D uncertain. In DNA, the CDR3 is TGTGCCAGCAGCTTAGAACGGGAAGCTTCCTTT. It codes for CASSLEREASF.